This T cell receptor beta chain was recorded in a study of blood T cell repertoires in COVID-19. Sequencing was performed with immunoSEQ multiplex PCR; in TCRdb, only in-frame clones are kept and a portion is missing. The table has just over 200,000 clones, 70% to 90% seen once. J lost 9 bases, V lost 4 bases, and 10 bases had no gene match. CDR1 is KGHSH, CDR2 LQKENI, per germline. The length of the CDR3 is 14 residues. The chain carries TRBV18 and TRBJ1-1; the match to TRBD1 covers 8 bases. Material for sequencing was peripheral blood. The TCR comes from a man at least 80 years old with acute or convalescent COVID-19. The chain's CDR3 is CASSQTGEGSKAFF. The CDR3 nucleotides are TGTGCCAGCTCACAGACAGGGGAAGGATCCAAAGCTTTCTTT.